One and the same sample provided the 14 T cell receptor beta chains below, sequenced in a study of cytomegalovirus exposure and HLA in healthy donors. 13 Jbeta primers and 60 Vbeta primers were used for the PCR. The table came from immunoSEQ multiplex PCR; TCRdb's copy has only in-frame clones and leaves some out. The sample includes some 70,000 clones. The sample consisted of PBMCs. The receptors here all came from a man between 35 and 55 years old in good health and CMV-seronegative.

The chain has TRBV19 and TRBJ1-5; D unclear. This CDR3 is built from 15 residues. The germline V and J ends were trimmed by 1 base and 2 bases, with 9 bases remaining between them. Germline-derived CDR1 and CDR2 are LNHDA and SQIVND (reference sequence). The CDR3 DNA follows: TGTGCCAGTAGTATAGGGCGGGGTCGCAATCAGCCCCAGCATTTT. Protein product: CASSIGRGRNQPQHF.

CDR3: CASSPFYGTGRHEQYF. CDR3 nucleotides: TGTGCCAGCAGCCCTTTCTATGGGACAGGGAGGCACGAGCAGTACTTC. This chain joins TRBV21-1 and TRBJ2-7; the D call TRBD1 from the table was never checked on the DNA. TRBV21-1 is a pseudogene. The CDR3 has 16 residues.

CDR3 loop: CSVGETGGSPLHF. The CDR3 nucleotides read TGCAGCGTTGGTGAGACAGGGGGATCACCCCTCCACTTT. The J gene is TRBJ1-6, the V gene TRBV29-1, with 9 bases that match TRBD1. Looked up from germline, CDR1 is SQVTM and CDR2 is ANQGSEA. The CDR3 runs 13 residues. Trimming cost V 4 bases and J 10 bases; bases outside gene matches: 5.

The rearrangement uses TRBV10-3 and TRBJ2-3; a possible D gene is TRBD2 (6 bases). Germline CDR1 and CDR2: ENHRY and SYGVKD. Trimming took off 5 bases at V and 6 bases at J, with 12 bases between the two ends. The CDR3 runs 13 residues. CDR3 sequence reads: CAISIRAGDTQYF. The DNA of the CDR3 is TGTGCCATCAGTATTAGGGCGGGGGATACGCAGTATTTT.

V is TRBV19 and J is TRBJ1-1; no definite D call. The CDR3 has 14 amino acids. The germline V gene encodes CDR1 LNHDA and CDR2 SQIVND (reference sequence). The germline V and J ends were trimmed by 7 bases and 11 bases, with 23 bases remaining between them. The CDR3 DNA reads TGTGCCAGTAAAACCCGAAACACCCCATCGGGGGCTTTCTTT. This sequence encodes CASKTRNTPSGAFF.

The CDR3 coding sequence is TGTGCCAGCAGCTTGGGGCCCCAGGGGCCTTGCGAGCAGTACTTC. This encodes CASSLGPQGPCEQYF. The chain is built from TRBV11-3 and TRBJ2-7; D might be TRBD1 (6 bases). The germline CDR1 and CDR2 sequences are SGHNT and YENEEA. V was trimmed by 3 bases and J by 6 bases, leaving 18 bases between them. This CDR3 comprises 15 residues.

The rearrangement uses TRBV18 and TRBJ2-4, with 8 bases that match TRBD1. The CDR3 runs to 15 residues. Germline V gene data show CDR1 as KGHSH and CDR2 as LQKENI. Trimming at V came to 5 bases and at J to 9 bases, leaving 12 bases not matched to a gene. The CDR3 reads CASSTGQEEAFIQYF. CDR3 nucleotide sequence: TGTGCCAGCTCAACGGGACAGGAAGAAGCCTTCATTCAGTACTTC.

The V and J genes are TRBV2 and TRBJ2-2; D uncertain. V lost 3 bases to trimming and J lost 0 bases, with 5 bases between them. Per germline, CDR1 SNHLY and CDR2 FYNNEI. The CDR3 covers 14 residues. The DNA of the CDR3 is TGTGCCAGCAGTGAGTTATCGAACACCGGGGAGCTGTTTTTT. As protein: CASSELSNTGELFF. The full variable domain, its missing parts supplied by reference TRBV2 and TRBJ2-2, is EPEVTQTPSHQVTQMGQEVILRCVPISNHLYFYWYRQILGQKVEFLVSFYNNEISEKSEIFDDQFSVERPDGSNFTLKIRSTKLEDSAMYFCASSELSNTGELFFGEGSRLTVL.

The genes are TRBV2 and TRBJ1-2; no definite D call. Germline CDR1 SNHLY, CDR2 FYNNEI. Trimming cost V 1 base and J 8 bases, with 8 bases left between them. The CDR3 spans 12 residues. CDR3 sequence reads: CASSEVGDGYTF. For the CDR3, the DNA is TGTGCCAGCAGTGAAGTGGGCGACGGCTACACCTTC.

V gene TRBV4-1 combines with J gene TRBJ1-2; perhaps TRBD1 as D (5 bases). CDR3 length: 15 amino acids. In germline, CDR1 is MGHRA, CDR2 YSYEKL. V lost 0 bases, J lost 4 bases, and 12 bases lay in between. CDR3 amino acids: CASSQDGRTPYGYTF. DNA of the CDR3: TGCGCCAGCAGCCAAGATGGCAGGACACCCTATGGCTACACCTTC.

The V gene is TRBV7-2, the J gene TRBJ2-1; weak D call: TRBD1 (6 bases). The length of the CDR3 is 13 residues. Trimming left V 5 bases short and J 11 bases short, with 16 bases between. The germline V gene encodes CDR1 SGHTA and CDR2 FQGNSA. CDR3 coding DNA: TGTGCCAGCAGCACCAGGGGATTAATGAAGCAGTTCTTC. This gives the protein CASSTRGLMKQFF.

This chain links TRBV11-2 with TRBJ2-1; 10 positions agree with TRBD2. Germline CDR1 SGHAT, CDR2 FQNNGV. With V trimmed by 2 bases and J by 6 bases, 4 bases remained unmatched. The CDR3 extends over 15 amino acids. CDR3 amino acids: CASSLWASGSNEQFF. DNA for the CDR3: TGTGCCAGCAGCTTATGGGCTAGCGGGAGCAATGAGCAGTTCTTC.

The rearrangement uses TRBV30 and TRBJ1-6; no clear D. Germline V gene sequence: CDR1 GTSNPN, CDR2 SVGIG (reference sequence). V was shortened by 0 bases and J by 8 bases, with 14 bases between the two germline ends. There are 15 residues in the CDR3. CDR3 in amino acids: CAWSVLRPPDSPLHF. CDR3 DNA: TGTGCCTGGAGTGTATTGCGGCCCCCTGATTCACCCCTCCACTTT.

The gene calls are TRBV7-9 and TRBJ1-3, with 7 positions matching TRBD1. Trimming took 11 bases from V and 5 from J; bases not matched to a gene: 6. The CDR3 runs 12 residues. Germline V gene lookup returns CDR1 SEHNR and CDR2 FQNEAQ (reference sequence). The CDR3 region is CAQEGARNTIYF. DNA for the CDR3: TGTGCCCAGGAGGGGGCCAGAAACACCATATATTTT. The full variable domain, its missing parts supplied by reference TRBV7-9 and TRBJ1-3, is DTGVSQNPRHKITKRGQNVTFRCDPISEHNRLYWYRQTLGQGPEFLTYFQNEAQLEKSRLLSDRFSAERPKGSFSTLEIQRTEQGDSAMYLCAQEGARNTIYFGEGSWLTVV.